This TCR beta chain was documented in a study of T cells in Graves' hyperthyroidism and ophthalmopathy. Researchers took RNA transcripts and amplified the TCR beta CDR3 regions from them. A set of HTBI primers served as the primers for a first-round RT-PCR of the TCR CDR3. TCRdb fed the multiplex PCR reads into MiXCR, producing one record per CDR3 protein. Found here are approximately 370,000 distinct CDR3 sequences, about 15% of them singletons; the top ten hold around a third. This CDR3 is built from 16 residues. Germline V gives CDR1 MNHEY, CDR2 SVGEGT. V was cut by 4 bases and J by 4 bases, with 17 bases left in between. Using over 8.5 ml of fresh peripheral blood, PBMCs were prepared. This clonotype was seen many times.

Sample: blood. This chain connects TRBV6-2 or TRBV6-3 to TRBJ1-5; D possibly corresponds to TRBD1 (5 bases). The receptor was isolated from a woman aged 25 to 39 with Graves' hyperthyroidism that later progressed to Graves' ophthalmopathy. Written as DNA, the CDR3 is TGTGCCAGCAGTTCTAACAGACAGTACGCGAATCAGCCCCAGCATTTT. This codes for CASSSNRQYANQPQHF.